This T cell receptor beta chain was identified during a study of cytomegalovirus exposure and HLA in healthy donors. PCR amplification relied on 60 Vbeta primers (plus 13 Jbeta primers). TCRdb's copy holds only in-frame clones and misses some; the assay was immunoSEQ multiplex PCR. This table holds about 89,000 clones, around 81% found once. Looked up from germline, CDR1 is SGHNT and CDR2 is YYREEE (reference sequence). The CDR3 totals 13 residues. Trimming shortened V by 10 bases and J by 7 bases, and 17 bases separated the two germline ends. Sequences were obtained from PBMCs. The sequence was obtained from a female donor in good health and CMV-seropositive. This chain uses TRBV5-4 with TRBJ1-4; D perhaps matches TRBD1 (6 bases). Written as DNA, the CDR3 is TGTGCCTGGACCGGGACAATGGGTGAAAAACTGTTTTTT. Translated: CAWTGTMGEKLFF.